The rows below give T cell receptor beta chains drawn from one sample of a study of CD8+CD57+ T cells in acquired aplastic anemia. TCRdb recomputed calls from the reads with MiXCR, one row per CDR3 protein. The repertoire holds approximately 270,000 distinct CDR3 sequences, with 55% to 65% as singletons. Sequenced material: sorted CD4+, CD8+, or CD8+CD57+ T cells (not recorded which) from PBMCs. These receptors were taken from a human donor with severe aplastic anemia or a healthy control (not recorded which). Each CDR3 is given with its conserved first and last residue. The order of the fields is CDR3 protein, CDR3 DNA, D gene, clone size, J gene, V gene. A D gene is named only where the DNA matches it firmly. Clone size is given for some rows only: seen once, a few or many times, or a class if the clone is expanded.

CASSLVGAQEETQYF	TGTGCCAGCAGCTTAGTGGGGGCGCAGGAGGAGACCCAGTACTTC	-	-	TRBJ2-5	TRBV7-8
CSASEGGPVVEQYF	TGCAGTGCTAGTGAGGGAGGCCCGGTCGTCGAGCAGTACTTC	-	-	TRBJ2-7	TRBV20-1
CSANLAGADYNEQFF	TGCAGTGCGAATTTAGCGGGGGCGGACTACAATGAGCAGTTCTTC	TRBD2	-	TRBJ2-1	TRBV20-1
CASSPEAFTDTQYF	TGTGCCAGCAGCCCAGAGGCTTTCACAGATACGCAGTATTTT	-	-	TRBJ2-3	TRBV5-4
CSAFIMRGPNEQFF	TGCAGTGCCTTCATCATGCGGGGCCCCAATGAGCAGTTCTTC	-	-	TRBJ2-1	TRBV20-1
CASSTGTRPEEKLFF	TGTGCCAGTAGTACCGGGACAAGGCCGGAAGAAAAACTGTTTTTT	-	many	TRBJ1-4	TRBV19
CASRAAQGGLITDTQYF	TGTGCCAGCAGGGCCGCGCAGGGGGGCCTGATCACAGATACGCAGTATTTT	-	-	TRBJ2-3	TRBV2
CSARNPKGGSNSPLHF	TGCAGTGCTAGAAACCCGAAGGGGGGTAGCAATTCACCCCTCCACTTT	-	-	TRBJ1-6	TRBV20-1
CASSVSGRDFGETQYF	TGTGCCAGCAGCGTAAGTGGGCGGGACTTTGGGGAGACCCAGTACTTC	-	-	TRBJ2-5	TRBV9
CASHGGAGEKLLF	TGTGCCAGCCACGGGGGTGCCGGTGAAAAACTGCTTTTT	-	-	TRBJ1-4	TRBV7-2
CASSEPPPGTQYF	TGTGCCAGCAGTGAACCCCCCCCGGGGACCCAGTACTTC	-	many	TRBJ2-5	TRBV6-1
CASRAVFYSNQPQHF	TGTGCCAGTAGGGCAGTCTTTTATAGCAATCAGCCCCAGCATTTT	-	few	TRBJ1-5	TRBV19
CASSPRDGGNEKLFF	TGTGCCAGCAGTCCCCGGGACGGGGGTAATGAAAAACTGTTTTTT	-	few	TRBJ1-4	TRBV28
CATKRQEQSVYGYTF	TGTGCCACCAAGAGACAGGAACAAAGCGTATATGGCTACACCTTC	-	many	TRBJ1-2	TRBV2
CASSQRVSSGNTIYF	TGCGCCAGCAGCCAGCGGGTTAGCTCTGGAAACACCATATATTTT	-	many	TRBJ1-3	TRBV4-3
CATSDGVAGGSHNEQFF	TGTGCCACCAGTGATGGTGTAGCGGGAGGGTCCCACAATGAGCAGTTCTTC	TRBD2	-	TRBJ2-1	TRBV24-1
CASSSGYSNQPQHF	TGTGCCAGCAGTTCGGGGTATAGCAATCAGCCCCAGCATTTT	-	-	TRBJ1-5	TRBV7-6
CATSRDRGAQPQHF	TGTGCCACCAGCAGGGACAGGGGTGCTCAGCCCCAGCATTTT	TRBD1	-	TRBJ1-5	TRBV15
CASRGRSVGETQYF	TGTGCCAGTAGGGGTCGGAGCGTGGGAGAGACCCAGTACTTC	-	many	TRBJ2-5	TRBV19
CASSYSGTGSLSGNTIYF	TGTGCCAGCAGTTACTCCGGGACAGGGTCCCTCTCTGGAAACACCATATATTTT	TRBD1	-	TRBJ1-3	TRBV6-6
CASSLAGNTGELFF	TGCGCCAGCAGCTTGGCGGGGAACACCGGGGAGCTGTTTTTT	-	-	TRBJ2-2	TRBV5-1
CSARGSSGNSYEQYF	TGCAGTGCTAGAGGTAGTAGCGGGAACTCCTACGAGCAGTACTTC	TRBD2	-	TRBJ2-7	TRBV20-1
CATSDLGGRSSTDTQYF	TGTGCCACCAGTGATTTGGGGGGACGGTCTAGCACAGATACGCAGTATTTT	-	-	TRBJ2-3	TRBV24-1
CASSEGNYGYTF	TGCGCCAGCAGTGAGGGGAACTATGGCTACACCTTC	-	many	TRBJ1-2	TRBV5-1
CASSLTAPSYTF	TGTGCCAGCAGTTTAACAGCCCCAAGCTACACCTTC	-	-	TRBJ1-2	TRBV12-3/TRBV12-4
CASSPDSYGYTF	TGTGCCAGCAGTCCAGATTCCTATGGCTACACCTTC	-	many	TRBJ1-2	TRBV2
CASSIPTGGRADTQYF	TGTGCCAGCAGCATCCCGACAGGGGGAAGGGCAGATACGCAGTATTTT	TRBD1	-	TRBJ2-3	TRBV7-9
CASSLGRGSTEAFF	TGTGCCAGCAGCTTGGGACGGGGTTCCACTGAAGCTTTCTTT	-	many	TRBJ1-1	TRBV5-6
CSAAGTGYGYTF	TGCAGTGCCGCCGGGACGGGCTATGGCTACACCTTC	-	-	TRBJ1-2	TRBV20-1
CASSFSAGGGNTIYF	TGTGCCAGCAGTTTCTCCGCAGGGGGCGGAAACACCATATATTTT	TRBD1	-	TRBJ1-3	TRBV28
CASSVTEGTSGGALPDTQYF	TGTGCCAGCAGCGTCACAGAAGGGACTAGCGGGGGGGCTCTCCCAGATACGCAGTATTTT	TRBD2	many	TRBJ2-3	TRBV9
CASIRAALICGYTF	TGTGCCAGTATTCGAGCCGCACTGATCTGCGGCTACACCTTC	-	-	TRBJ1-2	TRBV19
CASSQLRMGEQYF	TGTGCCAGCAGCCAGCTTCGGATGGGCGAGCAGTACTTC	-	many	TRBJ2-7	TRBV5-6
CSASGGGADEQFF	TGCAGTGCTTCCGGCGGGGGGGCCGATGAGCAGTTCTTC	TRBD2	-	TRBJ2-1	TRBV20-1
CASSFVQIGTEAFF	TGTGCCAGCAGCTTTGTACAGATCGGCACTGAAGCTTTCTTT	-	-	TRBJ1-1	TRBV13
CASSGDRGYQPQYF	TGTGCCAGCAGCGGGGACAGGGGATATCAGCCCCAGTACTTC	TRBD1	once	TRBJ2-5	TRBV7-8
CASRGRLNNSPLHF	TGTGCCTCCCGAGGCAGGCTAAATAATTCACCCCTCCACTTT	-	-	TRBJ1-6	TRBV6-1
CASSPTGSLGDTQYF	TGTGCCAGTAGTCCCACAGGGAGTCTGGGAGATACGCAGTATTTT	-	-	TRBJ2-3	TRBV19
CASSENTSGEQYF	TGTGCCAGCAGTGAAAACACCTCTGGGGAGCAGTACTTC	-	many	TRBJ2-7	TRBV6-1
CASSLVASGGQETQYF	TGCGCCAGCAGCTTGGTAGCTAGCGGGGGGCAAGAGACCCAGTACTTC	TRBD2	once	TRBJ2-5	TRBV5-1
CASKTGQLVEQYF	TGTGCCAGCAAGACAGGGCAGTTGGTCGAGCAGTACTTC	TRBD1	-	TRBJ2-7	TRBV2
CASSPNWVGDRRTYGYTF	TGTGCCAGCAGCCCAAATTGGGTGGGGGACAGGCGAACTTATGGCTACACCTTC	TRBD1	-	TRBJ1-2	TRBV5-1
CSASPGEGWVHTF	TGCAGTGCTAGTCCTGGGGAGGGGTGGGTTCACACCTTC	-	once	TRBJ1-2	TRBV20-1
CASSLGESPTDTQYF	TGTGCCAGCAGCTTAGGAGAGAGTCCCACAGATACGCAGTATTTT	-	many	TRBJ2-3	TRBV11-2
CASSYSRDSSGYTF	TGTGCCAGCAGTTACTCACGGGACAGTTCCGGCTACACCTTC	TRBD1	-	TRBJ1-2	TRBV6-5
CASSVAWGPETQYF	TGTGCCAGCAGCGTAGCTTGGGGGCCGGAGACCCAGTACTTC	-	-	TRBJ2-5	TRBV9
CAWSAGGYGYTF	TGTGCCTGGAGTGCCGGCGGCTATGGCTACACCTTC	-	many	TRBJ1-2	TRBV30